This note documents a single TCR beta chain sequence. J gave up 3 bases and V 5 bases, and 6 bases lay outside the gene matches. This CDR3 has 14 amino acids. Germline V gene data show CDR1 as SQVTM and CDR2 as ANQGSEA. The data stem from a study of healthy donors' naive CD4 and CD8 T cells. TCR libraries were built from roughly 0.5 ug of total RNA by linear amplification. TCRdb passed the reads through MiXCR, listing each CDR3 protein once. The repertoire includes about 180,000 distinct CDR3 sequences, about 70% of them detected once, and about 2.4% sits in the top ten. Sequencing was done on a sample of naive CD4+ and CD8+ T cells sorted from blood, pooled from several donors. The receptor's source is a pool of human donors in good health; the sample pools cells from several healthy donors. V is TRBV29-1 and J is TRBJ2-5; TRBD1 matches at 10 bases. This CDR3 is CSVRIGTGEETQYF. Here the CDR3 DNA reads TGCAGCGTTAGGATCGGGACAGGGGAAGAGACCCAGTACTTC.